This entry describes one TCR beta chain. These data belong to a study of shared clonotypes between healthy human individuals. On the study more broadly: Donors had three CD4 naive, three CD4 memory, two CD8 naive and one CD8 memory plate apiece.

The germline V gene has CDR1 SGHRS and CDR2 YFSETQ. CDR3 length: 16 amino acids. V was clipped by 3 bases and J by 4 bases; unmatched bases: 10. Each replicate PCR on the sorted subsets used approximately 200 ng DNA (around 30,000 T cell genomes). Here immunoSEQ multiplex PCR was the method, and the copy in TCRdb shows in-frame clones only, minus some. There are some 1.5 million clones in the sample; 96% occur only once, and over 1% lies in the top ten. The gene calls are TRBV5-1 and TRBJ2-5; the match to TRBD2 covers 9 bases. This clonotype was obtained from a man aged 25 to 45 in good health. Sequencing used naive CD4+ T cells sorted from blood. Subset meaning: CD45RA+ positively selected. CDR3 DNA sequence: TGCGCCAGCAGCTCTGGCCCCGGGACTAGCCTAGAGACCCAGTACTTC. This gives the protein CASSSGPGTSLETQYF.